This paragraph covers one T cell receptor beta chain sequence. The assay was immunoSEQ multiplex PCR, and TCRdb's table has in-frame clones only and misses some. The data hold hundreds of thousands of clones, with more than 75% observed a single time. The data were taken from a study of shared T cell receptors in the human thymus. This CDR3 is 16 amino acids long. Germline-derived CDR1 and CDR2 are SEHNR and FQNEAQ (reference sequence). The ends were cut back, 5 bases at V and 2 bases at J, with 19 bases in the middle. The same data also contributed to another study, on human thymus T cells. Per that paper: Infants served as donors; they were healthy and Finnish and were having corrective surgery for congenital heart defects. The thymus tissue came from resections taken during corrective heart surgery. Among thymic and blood repertoires, usage of V and J genes appeared biased. Related research reported highly overlapping thymic repertoires among unrelated individuals.

J is TRBJ2-7 and V is TRBV7-9; D might be TRBD1 (6 bases). Specimen: thymocytes. The clonotype originates from a boy in the first two years of life with a congenital heart defect. Here the CDR3 DNA reads TGTGCCAGCAGCGGAAGACAGGTCCCCTGTCCCTACGAGCAGTACTTC. The encoded protein is CASSGRQVPCPYEQYF.